This TCR beta chain was identified during a study of high-grade serous ovarian cancer treatment subgroups (TCRdb year 2021). For the study in its entirety: A mean of 14,192 reads and 7,500 or so unique TCR beta rearrangements per sample was generated by sequencing. The study profiled TCR beta repertoires in high-grade serous ovarian cancer patients grouped by complete gross resection or neoadjuvant chemotherapy response under a laparoscopic triage algorithm. The 30-patient cohort included around 10 patients with no residual disease after primary surgery (R0), around 10 excellent NACT responders, and around 10 poor NACT responders. One primary tumor sample and two metastatic tumor samples were collected from each patient, for a total of some 90 samples. The paper as a whole reports these results and caveats: TCR clonal relatedness showed a positive correlation with neoantigen level and a trend toward positive correlation with copy number variation and mutation load from whole-genome sequencing. Because bulk tumor TCR sequencing provided no spatial information, insight into HGSC tumor complexity and diversity was limited. The TCR repertoire analyses centered on CDR3, leaving CDR1 and CDR2 unanalyzed. Repertoire similarity between tumors from the same patient ranged from roughly 0.11 to 0.79, while tumors from different patients showed almost no similarity.

Tumor samples were obtained before definitive surgery or chemotherapy. Genomic DNA extraction was performed by the MD Anderson Biospecimen Extraction Resource, and TCR sequencing was carried out by the MD Anderson Cancer Genomics Laboratory. This clone appeared a few times. No antigen is known for it. No qualities accompany the bases; no much larger clone lies one base away. The approximately 90 tumor samples underwent high-throughput TCR profiling with ImmunoSEQ. On the authors' methods: To measure repertoire diversity, the metrics used were richness (unique productive sequences), clonality, evenness and relatedness, and the Bhattacharyya coefficient was used to assess similarity between samples. A sensitivity analysis excluded TCRs with fewer than two reads and gave consistent conclusions. TCRdb's version of the immuneACCESS table is confined to in-frame rearrangements and falls short of the full clone set. An unresolved V gene accounts for under half of the shortfall where checked; the remainder is of unknown origin. V, J and clone size reflect that table, while D and trimming were determined from the DNA. The sample has approximately 40,000 clones on record, 79% of them singletons. Approximately 3.1% of the sample rests with the top ten.

The sequenced material came from tumor tissue. This sequence was found in a human donor with high-grade serous ovarian cancer.

The DNA reads as follows: TGTGCCAGCTCCCGCAGCGGGTACTATGGCTACACCTTC. Its product reads: CASSRSGYYGYTF. The V gene is TRBV18 and the J gene is TRBJ1-2; the D gene cannot be named for sure. The CDR3 measures 13 amino acids from cysteine to phenylalanine. Just the 39-base CDR3 DNA is kept, in frame starting at base 1. V is reduced by 6 bases and J by 3 bases, leaving a spacing of 11 bases between them. The germline V gene gives CDR1 as KGHSH and CDR2 as LQKENI.